This T cell receptor beta chain was recorded in a study of shared clonotypes between healthy human individuals. Study findings and constraints: The authors expected sequencing depth to affect clonotype sharing among donors. Genetic and exposure-history diversity was limited by the small donor number.

Profiled with immunoSEQ multiplex PCR; TCRdb holds only in-frame clones, not every one. This sample has about 2.2 million clones, with just over 90% found just once. CD8 cells classed as naive were CD45RO-negative and positively selected for CCR7, excluding terminally differentiated effector memory CD45RA+ cells. Points on this clone: What it binds is unknown.

This CDR3 comprises 13 residues. Germline V gene sequence: CDR1 SQVTM, CDR2 ANQGSEA. Trimming cost V 6 bases and J 3 bases; bases outside gene matches: 3. The sequenced material came from naive CD8+ T cells from PBMCs. The J gene is TRBJ2-5, the V gene TRBV29-1, with 11 positions matching TRBD2. The TCR sequence derives from a man between 18 and 35 years old in good health. Some clones in this sample may be carry-over from other donors' samples. The CDR3 region is CSVRLAGKETQYF. CDR3 coding DNA: TGCAGCGTACGACTAGCGGGGAAAGAGACCCAGTACTTC.